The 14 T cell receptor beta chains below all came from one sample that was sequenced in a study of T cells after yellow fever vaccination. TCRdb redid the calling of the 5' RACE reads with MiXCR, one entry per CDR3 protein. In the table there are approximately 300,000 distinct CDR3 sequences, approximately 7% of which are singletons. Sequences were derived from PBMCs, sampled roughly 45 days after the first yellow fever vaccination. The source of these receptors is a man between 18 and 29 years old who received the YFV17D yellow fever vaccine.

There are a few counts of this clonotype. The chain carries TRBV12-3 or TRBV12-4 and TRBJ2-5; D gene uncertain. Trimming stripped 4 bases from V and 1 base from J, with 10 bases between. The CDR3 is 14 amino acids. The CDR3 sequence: CASSSLGAQETQYF. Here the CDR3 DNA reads TGTGCCAGCAGTTCCCTTGGCGCCCAAGAGACCCAGTACTTC.

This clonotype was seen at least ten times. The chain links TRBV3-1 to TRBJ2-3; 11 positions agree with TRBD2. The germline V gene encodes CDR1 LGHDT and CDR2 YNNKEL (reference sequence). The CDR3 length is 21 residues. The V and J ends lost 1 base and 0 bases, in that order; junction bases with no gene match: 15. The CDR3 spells CASSQAPVLAGASPSTDTQYF. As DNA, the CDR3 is TGTGCCAGCAGCCAAGCCCCGGTACTAGCGGGGGCTTCCCCTAGCACAGATACGCAGTATTTT.

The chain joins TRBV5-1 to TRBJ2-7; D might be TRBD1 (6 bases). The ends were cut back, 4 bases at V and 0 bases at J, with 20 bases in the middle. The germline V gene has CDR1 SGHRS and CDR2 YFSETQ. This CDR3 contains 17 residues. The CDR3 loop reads CASSREGEFWGSYEQYF. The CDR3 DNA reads TGCGCCAGCAGCCGAGAGGGGGAGTTCTGGGGCTCCTACGAGCAGTACTTC.

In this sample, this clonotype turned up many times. CDR3 sequence (DNA): TGTGCCAGCAGTCGGAACTATGGCTACACCTTC. As protein: CASSRNYGYTF. The V and J genes are TRBV3-1 and TRBJ1-2, with no clear D. This CDR3 has 11 amino acids. V lost 6 bases and J lost 2, with 4 bases in between. Per the germline V gene, CDR1 is LGHDT and CDR2 is YNNKEL (reference sequence).

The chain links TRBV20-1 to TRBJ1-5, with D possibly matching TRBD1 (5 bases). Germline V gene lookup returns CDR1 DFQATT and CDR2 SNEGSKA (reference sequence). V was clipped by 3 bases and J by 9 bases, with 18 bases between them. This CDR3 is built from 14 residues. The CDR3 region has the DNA TGCAGTGCTAGTGGAGGGGCCGCGTCAGGGCCCCAGCATTTT. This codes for CSASGGAASGPQHF.

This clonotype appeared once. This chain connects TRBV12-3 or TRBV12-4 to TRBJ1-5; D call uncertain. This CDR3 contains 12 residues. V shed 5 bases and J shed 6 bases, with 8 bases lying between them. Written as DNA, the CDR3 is TGTGCCAGCAGTCAACTGGCTCAGCCCCAGCATTTT. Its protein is CASSQLAQPQHF.

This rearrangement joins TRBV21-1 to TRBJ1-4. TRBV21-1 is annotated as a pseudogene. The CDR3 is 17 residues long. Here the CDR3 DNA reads TGTGCCAGCAGCAAAGGGAGCTGGGCCGCAACTAATGAAAAACTGTTTTTT. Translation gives CASSKGSWAATNEKLFF.

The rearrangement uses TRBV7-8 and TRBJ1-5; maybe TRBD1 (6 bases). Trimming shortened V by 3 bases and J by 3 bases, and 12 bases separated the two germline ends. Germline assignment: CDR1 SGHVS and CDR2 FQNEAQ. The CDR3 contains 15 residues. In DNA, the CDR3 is TGTGCCAGCAGCTTGGGCCCGGGGGCCAATCAGCCCCAGCATTTT. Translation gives CASSLGPGANQPQHF.

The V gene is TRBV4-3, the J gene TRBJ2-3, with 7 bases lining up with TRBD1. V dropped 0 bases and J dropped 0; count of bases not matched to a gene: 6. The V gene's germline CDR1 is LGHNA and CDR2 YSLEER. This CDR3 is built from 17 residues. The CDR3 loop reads CASSQDRVTGSTDTQYF. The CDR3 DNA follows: TGCGCCAGCAGCCAAGATCGGGTGACAGGGAGCACAGATACGCAGTATTTT.

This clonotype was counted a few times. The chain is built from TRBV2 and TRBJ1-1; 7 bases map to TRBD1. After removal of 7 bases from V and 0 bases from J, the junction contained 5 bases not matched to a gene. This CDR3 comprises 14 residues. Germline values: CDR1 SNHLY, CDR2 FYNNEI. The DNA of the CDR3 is TGTGCCAGCACAACGGGACAGTTGAACACTGAAGCTTTCTTT. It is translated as CASTTGQLNTEAFF. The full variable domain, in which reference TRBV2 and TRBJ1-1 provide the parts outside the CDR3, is EPEVTQTPSHQVTQMGQEVILRCVPISNHLYFYWYRQILGQKVEFLVSFYNNEISEKSEIFDDQFSVERPDGSNFTLKIRSTKLEDSAMYFCASTTGQLNTEAFFGQGTRLTVV.

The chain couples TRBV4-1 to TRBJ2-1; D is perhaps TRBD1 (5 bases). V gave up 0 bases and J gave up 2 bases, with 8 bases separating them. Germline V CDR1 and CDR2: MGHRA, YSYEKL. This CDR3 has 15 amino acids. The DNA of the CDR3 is TGCGCCAGCAGCCAAGATCTAGGGGCCTACAATGAGCAGTTCTTC. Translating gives CASSQDLGAYNEQFF.

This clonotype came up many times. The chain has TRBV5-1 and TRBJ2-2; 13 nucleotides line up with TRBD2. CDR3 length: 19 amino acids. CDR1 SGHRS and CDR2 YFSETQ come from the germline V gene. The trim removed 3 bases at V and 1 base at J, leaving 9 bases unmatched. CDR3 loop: CASSSRTSGGPLNTGELFF. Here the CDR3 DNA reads TGCGCCAGCAGCTCTAGGACTAGCGGGGGCCCCCTGAACACCGGGGAGCTGTTTTTT.

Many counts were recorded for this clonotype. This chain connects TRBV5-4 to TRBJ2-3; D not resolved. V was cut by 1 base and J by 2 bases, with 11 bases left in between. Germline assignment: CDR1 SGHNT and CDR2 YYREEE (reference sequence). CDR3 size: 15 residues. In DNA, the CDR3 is TGTGCCAGCAGCTTGACGCCGAGAACCACAGATACGCAGTATTTT. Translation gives CASSLTPRTTDTQYF.

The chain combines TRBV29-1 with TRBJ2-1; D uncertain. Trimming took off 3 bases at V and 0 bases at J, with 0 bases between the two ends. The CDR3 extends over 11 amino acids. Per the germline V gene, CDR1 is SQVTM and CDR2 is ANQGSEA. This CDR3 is CSVDSYNEQFF. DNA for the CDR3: TGCAGCGTTGACTCCTACAATGAGCAGTTCTTC.